This T cell receptor beta chain was sequenced in a study of shared clonotypes between healthy human individuals. There are 13 residues in the CDR3. Looked up from germline, CDR1 is LGHNA and CDR2 is YSLEER. The V and J ends lost 5 bases and 7 bases respectively, with 11 bases between them. This clone was counted a few times. Its antigen is unknown. The authors split each subset's genomic DNA evenly across several immunoSEQ plates. Each PCR replicate from the sorted subsets contained roughly 210 ng DNA, which is 30,000 or so T cell genomes. Here immunoSEQ multiplex PCR was the method, and the copy in TCRdb shows in-frame clones only, minus some. This sample has about 2.3 million clones, with over 90% found just once. A split of CD4+ cells into CD45RA+ naive and CD45RA-negative memory subsets was performed. Overall study findings and caveats: Several donors showed sharing of about 4.7% of naive CD4 clonotypes.

This receptor was obtained from a man younger than 35 in good health. Some clones in this sample may be carry-over from other donors' samples. The sample was naive CD4+ T cells from PBMCs. Specified subset: CD45RA+ positively selected. The chain couples TRBV4-3 to TRBJ1-4, with D possibly matching TRBD1 (5 bases). CDR3 sequence reads: CASSTRDSEKLFF. Here the CDR3 DNA reads TGCGCCAGCAGCACCCGGGACTCTGAAAAACTGTTTTTT.